Following are 25 T cell receptor beta chains from one sample sequenced in a study of OX40 agonist ivuxolimab in advanced cancers. Measured with immunoSEQ multiplex PCR; TCRdb has only the in-frame clones, and not every one. This table holds 55,000 to 65,000 clones, roughly 80% found once. Sequenced material: CD4+ or CD8+ T cells sorted from blood, taken in a trial of the OX40 agonist ivuxolimab. These receptors all stem from an adult with an advanced solid tumor such as melanoma, head and neck, liver or kidney cancer.

The V call is TRBV11-2, the J call TRBJ1-6; TRBD1 might be the D (5 bases). Germline CDR1 reads SGHAT; CDR2 reads FQNNGV. The CDR3 consists of 15 residues. Trimming cost V 3 bases and J 10 bases, with 16 bases left between them. The CDR3 spells CASSFEPGVRSPLHF. As DNA, the CDR3 is TGTGCCAGCAGCTTCGAACCGGGGGTGCGATCACCCCTCCACTTT.

This clone appeared a single time. V usage is TRBV19 and J usage is TRBJ2-2; no clear D. From germline, CDR1 is LNHDA and CDR2 SQIVND (reference sequence). The CDR3 loop spans 14 amino acids. V gave up 7 bases and J gave up 4 bases, with 13 bases separating them. CDR3 nucleotides: TGTGCCAGTAAGGTCCAGGACCCCACCGGGGAGCTGTTTTTT. It codes for CASKVQDPTGELFF.

The chain links TRBV7-9 to TRBJ2-3; possibly TRBD1 for D (6 bases). CDR3 size: 13 residues. Trimming removed 5 bases at V and 5 bases at J, with 11 bases between. The germline V gene has CDR1 SEHNR and CDR2 FQNEAQ (reference sequence). Written as DNA, the CDR3 is TGTGCCAGCAGCGCAGGGGCCAAAGATACGCAGTATTTT. It encodes CASSAGAKDTQYF.

This chain connects TRBV7-8 to TRBJ1-2, with a possible D match to TRBD1 (5 bases). The V end was cut by 5 bases, the J end by 7 bases, with 20 bases between. CDR1 is SGHVS and CDR2 is FQNEAQ in the germline V gene. The CDR3 has 15 residues. This chain's CDR3 is CASSRPGGTGRGYTF. The CDR3 bases are TGTGCCAGCAGCCGTCCGGGGGGTACTGGGCGTGGCTACACCTTC.

The V call is TRBV7-2, the J call TRBJ2-6; D remains unclear. The length of the CDR3 is 14 residues. Trimming took 5 bases from V and 1 from J, leaving 6 bases between them. CDR1 is SGHTA and CDR2 is FQGNSA in the germline V gene. CDR3 nucleotide sequence: TGTGCCAGCAGCCGGAATTCTGGGGCCAACGTCCTGACTTTC. This sequence encodes CASSRNSGANVLTF.

This clone came up once. The rearrangement links TRBV14 to TRBJ1-4; the D is unclear. The germline CDR1 and CDR2 sequences are SGHDN and FVKESK. This CDR3 has 14 amino acids. V was trimmed by 0 bases and J by 8 bases, leaving 10 bases between them. The CDR3 loop is CASSQDLSLEKLFF. CDR3 nucleotides: TGTGCCAGCAGCCAAGATCTTAGTCTCGAAAAACTGTTTTTT.

CDR3 DNA sequence: TGTGCCAGCAGCTTACCGATCCCGAACACTGAAGCTTTCTTT. Its protein product is CASSLPIPNTEAFF. The chain employs TRBV5-4 and TRBJ1-1; D not certain. V was shortened by 2 bases and J by 1 base, with 9 bases between the two germline ends. The CDR3 consists of 14 residues. CDR1 is SGHNT and CDR2 is YYREEE in the germline V gene (reference sequence).

This chain joins TRBV2 and TRBJ1-2, with D possibly matching TRBD1 (5 bases). V lost 1 base to trimming and J lost 6 bases, with 9 bases between them. This CDR3 has 13 residues. Germline loops: CDR1 SNHLY, CDR2 FYNNEI. The CDR3 loop is CASSEGTWNGYTF. CDR3 bases: TGTGCCAGCAGTGAAGGGACATGGAATGGCTACACCTTC.

The chain has TRBV11-3 and TRBJ2-2; 7 nucleotides align to TRBD1. Unmatched junction bases numbered 7, after V lost 6 bases and J lost 6 bases. CDR1 and CDR2 from the germline V gene are SGHNT and YENEEA. CDR3 size: 14 residues. The CDR3 coding sequence is TGTGCCAGCAGTAAACAGGGGACGGCCGGGGAGCTGTTTTTT. Translating it yields CASSKQGTAGELFF. Full variable domain (rest looked up from reference TRBV11-3 and TRBJ2-2): EAGVVQSPRYKIIEKKQPVAFWCNPISGHNTLYWYLQNLGQGPELLIRYENEEAVDDSQLPKDRFSAERLKGVDSTLKIQPAELGDSAVYLCASSKQGTAGELFFGEGSRLTVL.

The genes are TRBV5-1 and TRBJ1-4, with D unclear. CDR3 length: 14 amino acids. The V end lost 1 base, the J end lost 4 bases, and 8 bases lay between the germline ends. Germline V gene sequence: CDR1 SGHRS, CDR2 YFSETQ. The chain's CDR3 is CASSLTGSNEKLFF. CDR3 nucleotides: TGCGCCAGCAGCTTGACGGGGAGTAATGAAAAACTGTTTTTT.

The chain employs TRBV19 and TRBJ2-6; D possibly corresponds to TRBD1 (6 bases). The length of the CDR3 is 16 residues. The germline gives CDR1 LNHDA, CDR2 SQIVND (reference sequence). Trimming took off 6 bases at V and 0 bases at J, with 12 bases between the two ends. CDR3 DNA sequence: TGTGCCAGTAGCAGGGGACGGACCTCTGGGGCCAACGTCCTGACTTTC. It translates to CASSRGRTSGANVLTF.

As for this clone: The sample has other DNA sequences that encode this CDR3 too. This rearrangement joins TRBV15 to TRBJ2-3; 7 nucleotides match TRBD1. The trim removed 8 bases at V and 3 bases at J, leaving 17 bases unmatched. CDR3 length: 17 residues. The V gene's germline CDR1 is LNHNV and CDR2 YYDKDF (reference sequence). CDR3 loop: CATVGDSLPFSTDTQYF. CDR3 DNA sequence: TGTGCCACCGTTGGGGACAGTCTACCATTTAGTACAGATACGCAGTATTTT.

The chain links TRBV18 to TRBJ1-6; 7 nucleotides line up with TRBD1. This CDR3 is 14 amino acids long. Trimming removed 6 bases from V and 8 bases from J; junction bases left unmatched: 7. Germline assignment: CDR1 KGHSH and CDR2 LQKENI. The CDR3 protein is CASSPVQGDSPLHF. The CDR3 DNA sequence: TGTGCCAGCTCCCCAGTCCAGGGGGATTCACCCCTCCACTTT.

The chain joins TRBV7-9 to TRBJ1-5; D not certain. The V end was cut by 5 bases, the J end by 9 bases, with 14 bases between. Per germline, CDR1 SEHNR and CDR2 FQNEAQ (reference sequence). This CDR3 contains 13 residues. CDR3 residues: CASSEDGGGPQHF. The CDR3 DNA sequence: TGTGCCAGCAGCGAGGACGGCGGCGGGCCCCAGCATTTT.

This clone has only a few counts. V is TRBV5-4 and J is TRBJ2-1; perhaps TRBD2 as D (5 bases). CDR1 and CDR2 (germline): SGHNT, YYREEE (reference sequence). The CDR3 length is 16 residues. The germline V and J ends were trimmed by 7 bases and 0 bases, with 17 bases remaining between them. CDR3 in DNA: TGTGCCAGCCGGGAAGGGCTTGGGTCCTCCTACAATGAGCAGTTCTTC. Its protein product is CASREGLGSSYNEQFF.

This clone was picked up one time. In DNA, the CDR3 is TGTGCCAGCAGCCCCTTGGACACCGCGACATATAATTCACCCCTCCACTTT. Translated, it gives CASSPLDTATYNSPLHF. The V call is TRBV9, the J call TRBJ1-6; a possible D gene is TRBD1 (5 bases). Trimming shortened V by 4 bases and J by 4 bases, and 18 bases separated the two germline ends. Germline CDR1 reads SGDLS; CDR2 reads YYNGEE. This CDR3 has 17 residues.

The chain joins TRBV5-5 to TRBJ2-3; no reliable D call. Germline CDR1 and CDR2: SGHKS and YYEKEE (reference sequence). The CDR3 runs to 13 residues. Trimming left V 3 bases short and J 5 bases short, with 10 bases between. DNA for the CDR3: TGTGCCAGCAGCTGGGCGCCGGGAGATACGCAGTATTTT. Its protein is CASSWAPGDTQYF.

The rearrangement uses TRBV27 and TRBJ2-7, with 13 positions matching TRBD2. V lost 7 bases to trimming and J lost 6 bases; unmatched junction nucleotides: 3. Germline CDR1 is MNHEY and CDR2 is SMNVEV (reference sequence). This CDR3 spans 13 amino acids. CDR3 in DNA: TGTGCCAGCAAACTAGCGGGAGGGGTCGAGCAGTACTTC. Its translation: CASKLAGGVEQYF.

V and J are TRBV5-8 and TRBJ1-2, with 10 bases aligning to TRBD1. V trimming: 3 bases; J trimming: 4 bases; junction bases outside the gene matches: 3. The V gene's germline CDR1 is SGHTS and CDR2 YDEGEE. The CDR3 is made up of 14 amino acids. The CDR3 reads CASSSRDRGYGYTF. As DNA, the CDR3 is TGTGCCAGCAGCTCCCGGGACAGGGGCTATGGCTACACCTTC.

The chain is built from TRBV9 and TRBJ1-2, with D perhaps TRBD1 (5 bases). Germline V CDR1 and CDR2: SGDLS, YYNGEE. The CDR3 spans 17 residues. The V end lost 3 bases, the J end lost 1 base, and 19 bases lay between the germline ends. The CDR3 is CASSAPLLEQGNYGYTF. CDR3 in DNA: TGTGCCAGCAGCGCGCCCCTACTCGAGCAGGGTAACTATGGCTACACCTTC.

The chain has TRBV4-2 and TRBJ1-1; perhaps TRBD1 as D (5 bases). Germline loops: CDR1 LGHNA, CDR2 YNFKEQ. CDR3 length: 13 amino acids. Trimming removed 4 bases from V and 8 bases from J, with 14 bases in between. CDR3 DNA: TGTGCCAGCAGCCCGGGGTCAGGGTCGGAAGCTTTCTTT. Translated: CASSPGSGSEAFF.

The chain employs TRBV25-1 and TRBJ2-7, with 13 nucleotides matching TRBD2. V was clipped by 4 bases and J by 0 bases; unmatched bases: 0. In germline, CDR1 is MGHDK, CDR2 SYGVNS. This CDR3 comprises 15 residues. The CDR3 coding sequence is TGTGCCAGCAGTGGACTAGCGGGGGGCTCCTACGAGCAGTACTTC. It yields the protein CASSGLAGGSYEQYF.

The CDR3 DNA is TGCAGCTTCGCCACCGGGGGTTGGGATGGAGCTTTCTTT. It yields the protein CSFATGGWDGAFF. The chain carries TRBV29-1 and TRBJ1-1, with a possible D match to TRBD1 (5 bases). There are 13 residues in the CDR3. Germline CDR1 reads SQVTM; CDR2 reads ANQGSEA. The V gene lost 8 bases and the J gene lost 10 bases, with 23 bases spanning the gap.

The V gene is TRBV5-8, the J gene TRBJ1-1, with a weak D call TRBD1 (6 bases). Germline V gene data show CDR1 as SGHTS and CDR2 as YDEGEE. The CDR3 length is 13 residues. V shed 2 bases and J shed 4 bases, with 9 bases lying between them. In DNA form, the CDR3 reads TGTGCCAGCAGCTTAACAGGGACCACTGAAGCTTTCTTT. Translated, it gives CASSLTGTTEAFF.

The CDR3 bases are TGTGCCAGCAGCTTAGGGGGCACAGATACGCAGTATTTT. Protein: CASSLGGTDTQYF. V and J are TRBV7-2 and TRBJ2-3; D unresolved. The V end lost 1 base, the J end lost 1 base, and 3 bases lay between the germline ends. CDR3 length equals 13 residues. Per germline, CDR1 SGHTA and CDR2 FQGNSA. Filled out from reference TRBV7-2 and TRBJ2-3, the complete variable domain reads GAGVSQSPSNKVTEKGKDVELRCDPISGHTALYWYRQSLGQGLEFLIYFQGNSAPDKSGLPSDRFSAERTGGSVSTLTIQRTQQEDSAVYLCASSLGGTDTQYFGPGTRLTVL.